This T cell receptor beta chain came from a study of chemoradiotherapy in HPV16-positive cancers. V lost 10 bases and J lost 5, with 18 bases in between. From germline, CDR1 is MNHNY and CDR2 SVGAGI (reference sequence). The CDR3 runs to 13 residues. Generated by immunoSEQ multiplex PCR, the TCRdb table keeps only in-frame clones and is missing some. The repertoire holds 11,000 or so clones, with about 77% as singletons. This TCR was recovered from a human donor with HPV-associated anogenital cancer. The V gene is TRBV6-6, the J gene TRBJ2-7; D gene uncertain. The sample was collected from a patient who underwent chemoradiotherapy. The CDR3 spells CATQFSGSNEQYF. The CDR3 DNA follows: TGTGCCACCCAGTTTTCGGGTTCCAACGAGCAGTACTTC.